This passage covers 25 T cell receptor beta chains from one sample sequenced in a study of beta chain features in type 1 diabetes. The entirety of the isolated RNA underwent reverse transcription, so expressed TCRB transcripts were sequenced. The data were produced by immunoSEQ multiplex PCR, yet TCRdb's version contains in-frame clones alone and is incomplete. The sample contains hundreds of thousands of clones, 15% to 17% of which appear only once. The sample comprised naive CD4+ T cells from blood. These receptors came from a man younger than 35 in good health.

This clone was seen only a few times. The rearrangement uses TRBV11-3 and TRBJ1-3; D is undetermined. V was shortened by 4 bases and J by 0 bases, with 10 bases between the two germline ends. The CDR3 has 15 amino acids. CDR1 is SGHNT, CDR2 YENEEA, per germline. CDR3 protein: CASSSGVASGNTIYF. In DNA, the CDR3 is TGTGCCAGCAGCTCCGGGGTGGCCTCTGGAAACACCATATATTTT.

This clone was recorded a few times. This chain links TRBV7-8 with TRBJ2-1; possible D gene TRBD1, 5 bases. The CDR3 runs 12 residues. Trimming removed 5 bases from V and 8 bases from J, with 10 bases in between. Germline V gives CDR1 SGHVS, CDR2 FQNEAQ. The CDR3 here is CASSPRDDEQFF. The CDR3 region has the DNA TGTGCCAGCAGCCCCAGGGATGATGAGCAGTTCTTC. The full variable domain, rest sourced from reference TRBV7-8 and TRBJ2-1, is GAGVSQSPRYKVAKRGQDVALRCDPISGHVSLFWYQQALGQGPEFLTYFQNEAQLDKSGLPSDRFFAERPEGSVSTLKIQRTQQEDSAVYLCASSPRDDEQFFGPGTRLTVL.

J is TRBJ1-2 and V is TRBV6-1; TRBD1 is a possible D gene (6 bases). The CDR3 loop spans 13 amino acids. V was pared by 11 bases and J by 4 bases, with 17 bases between. The germline V gene has CDR1 MNHNS and CDR2 SASEGT. In DNA form, the CDR3 reads TGTGCCGGTCAGAAGACAGGACTCTATGGCTACACCTTC. It yields the protein CAGQKTGLYGYTF.

The chain joins TRBV7-2 to TRBJ2-7, with D hard to call. CDR1 SGHTA and CDR2 FQGNSA come from the germline V gene. V was shortened by 4 bases and J by 4 bases, with 8 bases between the two germline ends. This CDR3 has 12 amino acids. DNA for the CDR3: TGTGCCAGCAGCTCTAGTGTTTACGAGCAGTACTTC. It yields the protein CASSSSVYEQYF.

This clone has just a few counts. The V and J genes are TRBV9 and TRBJ2-1; 8 positions agree with TRBD1. CDR3 length: 15 residues. Germline V gene lookup returns CDR1 SGDLS and CDR2 YYNGEE. The V and J ends lost 0 bases and 1 base, in that order; junction bases with no gene match: 0. CDR3 protein: CASSVGQGSYNEQFF. For the CDR3, the DNA is TGTGCCAGCAGCGTAGGACAGGGGTCCTACAATGAGCAGTTCTTC.

The chain joins TRBV5-1 to TRBJ1-5; 7 bases align to TRBD1. The CDR3 loop spans 16 amino acids. Trimming at V came to 4 bases and at J to 0 bases, leaving 7 bases not matched to a gene. The V gene's germline CDR1 is SGHRS and CDR2 YFSETQ. CDR3 in DNA: TGCGCCAGCAGCGAGGGGACAGTCGGTAGCAATCAGCCCCAGCATTTT. Residues: CASSEGTVGSNQPQHF.

The CDR3 coding sequence is TGTGCCAGCAGCGTACTTCCAGCCAAAAACATTCAGTACTTC. Residues: CASSVLPAKNIQYF. V and J are TRBV9 and TRBJ2-4; D call uncertain. Germline lookup yields CDR1 SGDLS and CDR2 YYNGEE. CDR3 length equals 14 residues. Trimming took 1 base from V and 0 from J, leaving 5 bases between them.

The V gene is TRBV9, the J gene TRBJ2-5, with 7 bases identical to TRBD1. Per germline, CDR1 SGDLS and CDR2 YYNGEE. The trim removed 5 bases at V and 5 bases at J, leaving 15 bases unmatched. The CDR3 length is 16 residues. CDR3 DNA: TGTGCCAGCAGTTCGACAGGGTCGGGTCCTTTCGAGACCCAGTACTTC. The encoded protein is CASSSTGSGPFETQYF.

The chain combines TRBV10-3 with TRBJ1-5, with a possible D match to TRBD1 (5 bases). V was shortened by 11 bases and J by 8 bases, with 22 bases between the two germline ends. There are 14 residues in the CDR3. Germline lookup yields CDR1 ENHRY and CDR2 SYGVKD. In DNA, the CDR3 is TGTGCCGTCGCCGCGGGGCCTTGGTTGGAGCCCCAGCATTTT. Amino acid sequence: CAVAAGPWLEPQHF.

This clone was observed at least ten times. This CDR3 reads CAIRPTGVNTEAFF. The CDR3 DNA follows: TGTGCCATCAGACCGACAGGGGTGAACACTGAAGCTTTCTTT. V gene TRBV10-3 combines with J gene TRBJ1-1; TRBD1 matches at 8 bases. The V and J ends lost 6 bases and 0 bases, in that order; junction bases with no gene match: 3. Germline V lookup: CDR1 ENHRY, CDR2 SYGVKD. This CDR3 has 14 residues.

This clone was picked up a small number of times. The V and J genes are TRBV6-6 and TRBJ1-2, with 7 bases matching TRBD1. CDR1 and CDR2 (germline): MNHNY, SVGAGI (reference sequence). CDR3 size: 15 residues. J was trimmed by 0 bases and V by 6 bases; bases with no gene match: 7. In nucleotides, the CDR3 is TGTGCCAGCAGCCAGGGGACAGTTCCTAACTATGGCTACACCTTC. Translation: CASSQGTVPNYGYTF.

The sample holds a few counts of this clone. The chain recombines TRBV30 with TRBJ2-1, with no clear D. Germline values: CDR1 GTSNPN, CDR2 SVGIG (reference sequence). V was cut by 6 bases and J by 0 bases, with 12 bases left in between. This CDR3 has 14 amino acids. The CDR3 sequence: CACPLHSSYNEQFF. The CDR3, as DNA: TGTGCCTGCCCCCTTCATAGCTCCTACAATGAGCAGTTCTTC.

In nucleotides, the CDR3 is TGCGCCAGCAGCTTGGATATGGGGCTGAACACTGAAGCTTTCTTT. This encodes CASSLDMGLNTEAFF. V gene TRBV5-1 combines with J gene TRBJ1-1; a possible D gene is TRBD1 (5 bases). Trimming pared 0 bases from V and 0 bases from J, leaving 9 bases between. The CDR3 runs 15 residues. The germline gives CDR1 SGHRS, CDR2 YFSETQ.

This sequence joins TRBV28 and TRBJ2-5; TRBD1 matches 10 bases. J lost 1 base, V lost 3 bases, and 2 bases had no gene match. CDR3 length equals 15 residues. Per germline, CDR1 MDHEN and CDR2 SYDVKM. CDR3 bases: TGTGCCAGCAGTTTGACAGGGGGCAGCCAAGAGACCCAGTACTTC. Its translation: CASSLTGGSQETQYF.

This clone was observed a handful of times. V usage is TRBV19 and J usage is TRBJ2-3; perhaps TRBD2 as D (6 bases). Trimming pared 6 bases from V and 6 bases from J, leaving 16 bases between. The CDR3 has 14 residues. In germline, CDR1 is LNHDA, CDR2 SQIVND (reference sequence). This chain's CDR3 is CASRLAAPADTQYF. CDR3 DNA sequence: TGTGCCAGTAGGTTAGCGGCCCCGGCGGATACGCAGTATTTT.

This clone was picked up a small number of times. The V gene is TRBV5-1, the J gene TRBJ1-1; weak D call: TRBD1 (5 bases). This CDR3 has 15 amino acids. V gave up 4 bases and J gave up 8 bases, with 21 bases separating them. The V gene's germline CDR1 is SGHRS and CDR2 YFSETQ. In DNA, the CDR3 is TGCGCCAGCAGCGTAGATCCAGGGTCCCCTGGAGAAGCTTTCTTT. It yields the protein CASSVDPGSPGEAFF.

This rearrangement joins TRBV30 to TRBJ2-3; 8 bases agree with TRBD1. This CDR3 spans 15 amino acids. Germline CDR1 is GTSNPN and CDR2 is SVGIG (reference sequence). The V segment lost 0 bases and the J segment 4 bases; nucleotides outside the gene matches: 6. CDR3 nucleotide sequence: TGTGCCTGGAGTGTAACAGGGGGTAGTTCAGATACGCAGTATTTT. Translated: CAWSVTGGSSDTQYF.

The V call is TRBV25-1, the J call TRBJ1-2, with 7 positions matching TRBD1. This CDR3 is 16 amino acids long. The germline CDR1 and CDR2 sequences are MGHDK and SYGVNS. With V trimmed by 4 bases and J by 3 bases, 11 bases remained unmatched. CDR3 sequence (DNA): TGTGCCAGCAGTGTTTCAGGGGGAGTGGCTTACTATGGCTACACCTTC. This translates into CASSVSGGVAYYGYTF.

The chain uses TRBV29-1 and TRBJ2-7; D is ambiguous. CDR3 size: 14 residues. Germline V CDR1 and CDR2: SQVTM, ANQGSEA. Trimming removed 5 bases at V and 1 base at J, with 15 bases between. DNA for the CDR3: TGCAGCGTTATCTTGGTGTCAGCGTCCTACGAGCAGTACTTC. As protein: CSVILVSASYEQYF.

The chain employs TRBV18 and TRBJ2-7; TRBD2 is a possible D gene (6 bases). This CDR3 has 15 residues. Trimming stripped 2 bases from V and 6 bases from J, with 17 bases between. Germline CDR1 is KGHSH and CDR2 is LQKENI. CDR3 region: CASSPWEVARGEQYF. The CDR3 DNA reads TGTGCCAGCTCACCATGGGAGGTTGCACGAGGCGAGCAGTACTTC.

This clone was detected only a few times. This sequence joins TRBV5-1 and TRBJ2-5; 10 bases match TRBD1. Looked up from germline, CDR1 is SGHRS and CDR2 is YFSETQ. The V segment lost 4 bases and the J segment 4 bases; nucleotides outside the gene matches: 4. The CDR3 length is 14 residues. The CDR3, as DNA: TGCGCCAGCAGCAGGGACAGGGGTCGAGAGACCCAGTACTTC. Translation gives CASSRDRGRETQYF.

This chain uses TRBV21-1 with TRBJ2-7; the table's D call, TRBD2, has no DNA check behind it. TRBV21-1 is shown as a pseudogene. This CDR3 contains 16 residues. CDR3: CASSFGGKLYYYEQYF. Written as DNA, the CDR3 is TGTGCCAGCAGTTTTGGGGGGAAACTGTACTACTACGAGCAGTACTTC.

J is TRBJ1-5 and V is TRBV4-3, with 7 positions matching TRBD1. The CDR3 totals 14 residues. V lost 4 bases and J lost 6; bases outside the gene matches: 6. Germline V gene sequence: CDR1 LGHNA, CDR2 YSLEER. The CDR3 loop is CASSPGQVGQPQHF. CDR3 sequence (DNA): TGCGCCAGCAGCCCTGGACAGGTCGGTCAGCCCCAGCATTTT.

This clone has more than one count but fewer than ten. This chain links TRBV5-1 with TRBJ2-1; 9 nucleotides match TRBD1. Germline trimming cut 6 bases from V and 7 bases from J; bases unmatched to any gene: 8. This CDR3 contains 14 residues. The germline gives CDR1 SGHRS, CDR2 YFSETQ. The CDR3 loop reads CASNPRGQGNEQFF. DNA for the CDR3: TGCGCCAGCAACCCAAGGGGACAGGGTAATGAGCAGTTCTTC.

This clone was recorded only once. CDR3: CAWSYQGASTEAFF. The CDR3 DNA is TGTGCCTGGAGTTATCAGGGGGCGAGCACTGAAGCTTTCTTT. J is TRBJ2-3 and V is TRBV30; 8 bases agree with TRBD1. The J call may not be correct, given that the DNA end is closer to TRBJ1-1. CDR1 is GTSNPN and CDR2 is SVGIG in the germline V gene (reference sequence). This CDR3 is built from 14 residues.